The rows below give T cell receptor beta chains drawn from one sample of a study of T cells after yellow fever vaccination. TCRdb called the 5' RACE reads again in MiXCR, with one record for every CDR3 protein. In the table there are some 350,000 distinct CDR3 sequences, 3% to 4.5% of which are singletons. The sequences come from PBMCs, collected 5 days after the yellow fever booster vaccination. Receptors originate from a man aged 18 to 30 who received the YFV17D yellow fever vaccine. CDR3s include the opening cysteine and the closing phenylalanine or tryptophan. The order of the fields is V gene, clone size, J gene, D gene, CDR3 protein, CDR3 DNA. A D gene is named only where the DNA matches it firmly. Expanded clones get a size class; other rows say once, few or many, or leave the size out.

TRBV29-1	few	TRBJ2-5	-	CSSSGGVETQYF	TGCAGCTCCTCCGGAGGGGTTGAGACCCAGTACTTC
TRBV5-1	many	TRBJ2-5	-	CASSLEGRQETQYF	TGCGCCAGCAGCTTGGAGGGGCGGCAAGAGACCCAGTACTTC
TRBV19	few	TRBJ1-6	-	CASMEGMNSPLHF	TGTGCCAGTATGGAGGGGATGAATTCACCCCTCCACTTT
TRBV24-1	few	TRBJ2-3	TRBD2	CATSDPRGADTQYF	TGTGCCACCAGTGATCCCCGGGGGGCAGATACGCAGTATTTT
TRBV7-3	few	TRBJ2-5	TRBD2	CASSLTPSGVGTQYF	TGTGCCAGCAGCTTAACGCCTAGCGGGGTCGGGACCCAGTACTTC
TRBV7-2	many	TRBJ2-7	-	CASSLERDEQYF	TGTGCCAGCAGCTTAGAAAGGGACGAGCAGTACTTC
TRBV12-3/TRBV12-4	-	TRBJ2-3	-	CASSLREEDTQYF	TGTGCCAGCAGTTTGCGGGAAGAAGATACGCAGTATTTT
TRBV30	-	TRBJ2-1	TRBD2	CAWGLGHNEQFF	TGTGCCTGGGGACTAGGGCACAATGAGCAGTTCTTC
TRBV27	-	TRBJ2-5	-	CASSYRARETQYF	TGTGCCAGCAGTTACAGGGCGAGAGAGACCCAGTACTTC
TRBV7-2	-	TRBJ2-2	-	CASSPKADPNTGELFF	TGTGCCAGCAGCCCTAAGGCGGATCCGAACACCGGGGAGCTGTTTTTT
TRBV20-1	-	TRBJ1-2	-	CSAGTGRQAYGYTF	TGCAGTGCTGGGACTGGAAGACAGGCCTATGGCTACACCTTC
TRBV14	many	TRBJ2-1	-	CASSQSSYNEQFF	TGTGCCAGCAGCCAAAGCTCCTACAATGAGCAGTTCTTC
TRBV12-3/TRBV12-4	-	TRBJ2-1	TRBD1	CATTGGPSSYNEQFF	TGTGCCACGACAGGGGGCCCTAGCTCCTACAATGAGCAGTTCTTC
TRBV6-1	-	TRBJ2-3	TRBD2	CASSELVAGGTDTQYF	TGTGCCAGCAGTGAACTGGTAGCGGGGGGTACAGATACGCAGTATTTT
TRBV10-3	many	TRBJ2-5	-	CAISNSMTVQETQYF	TGTGCCATCAGTAACAGTATGACAGTTCAAGAGACCCAGTACTTC
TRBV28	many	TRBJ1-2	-	CASSFLDGYTF	TGTGCCAGCAGTTTCCTCGATGGCTACACCTTC
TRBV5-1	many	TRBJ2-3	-	CASSLEPSTDTQYF	TGCGCCAGCAGCTTAGAGCCGAGCACAGATACGCAGTATTTT
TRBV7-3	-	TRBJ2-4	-	CASSPMGGAENIQYF	TGTGCCAGCAGCCCAATGGGCGGGGCGGAAAACATTCAGTACTTC
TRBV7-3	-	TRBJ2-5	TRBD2	CASSPGGGANSETQYF	TGTGCCAGCAGCCCGGGCGGGGGGGCGAATAGTGAGACCCAGTACTTC
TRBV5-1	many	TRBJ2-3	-	CASSKDSYGSDTQYF	TGCGCCAGCAGCAAGGACAGCTATGGGAGTGATACGCAGTATTTT
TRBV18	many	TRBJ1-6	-	CASSPADGVNGNSPLHF	TGTGCCAGCTCACCTGCGGACGGTGTGAATGGTAATTCACCCCTCCACTTT
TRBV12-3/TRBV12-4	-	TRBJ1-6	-	CASREGEYNSPLHF	TGTGCCAGCAGGGAGGGGGAATATAATTCACCCCTCCACTTT
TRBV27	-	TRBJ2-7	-	CASSLFIGAGRYEQYF	TGTGCCAGCAGTTTATTTATTGGGGCGGGTCGCTACGAGCAGTACTTC
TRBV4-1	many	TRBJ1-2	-	CASSQGGTNYGYTF	TGCGCCAGCAGCCAAGGTGGGACAAACTATGGCTACACCTTC
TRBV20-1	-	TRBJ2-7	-	CSARDGLTSGLVYF	TGCAGTGCTAGAGATGGGCTCACCTCAGGGTTGGTGTACTTC
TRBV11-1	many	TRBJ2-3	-	CASSINVDTQYF	TGTGCCAGCAGTATAAACGTCGATACGCAGTATTTT
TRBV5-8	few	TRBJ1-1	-	CASSTGHSGTEAFF	TGTGCCAGCAGCACGGGACATTCGGGCACTGAAGCTTTCTTT
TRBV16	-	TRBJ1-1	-	CASSQVAPERTFF	TGTGCCAGCAGCCAAGTCGCACCCGAAAGGACTTTCTTT
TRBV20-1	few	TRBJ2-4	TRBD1	CSARRGQTDIQYF	TGCAGTGCTAGAAGGGGACAGACAGACATTCAGTACTTC
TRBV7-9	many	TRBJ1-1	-	CASSQTGTNTEAFF	TGTGCCAGCAGTCAAACAGGGACGAACACTGAAGCTTTCTTT
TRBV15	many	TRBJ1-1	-	CATSSGPLSDAFF	TGTGCCACCAGCTCAGGGCCCCTGTCGGATGCTTTCTTT
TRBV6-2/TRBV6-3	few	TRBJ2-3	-	CASSGPLVGTDTQYF	TGTGCCAGCAGTGGGCCCCTGGTGGGCACAGATACGCAGTATTTT
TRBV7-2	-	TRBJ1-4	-	CASSFVRLEKLFF	TGTGCCAGCAGCTTTGTACGGTTGGAAAAACTGTTTTTT
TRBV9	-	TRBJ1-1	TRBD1	CASSDNQGQLNTEAFF	TGTGCCAGCAGCGATAATCAGGGACAGTTGAACACTGAAGCTTTCTTT
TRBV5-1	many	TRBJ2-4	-	CASSLGSENIQYF	TGCGCCAGCAGCTTGGGTTCCGAAAACATTCAGTACTTC
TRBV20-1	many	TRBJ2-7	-	CSAGGGRGTQEGYF	TGCAGTGCCGGGGGTGGCAGGGGGACTCAAGAGGGGTACTTC
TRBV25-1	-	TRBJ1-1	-	CASTPGLGTEAFF	TGTGCCAGCACGCCCGGGCTGGGCACTGAAGCTTTCTTT
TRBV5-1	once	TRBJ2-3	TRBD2	CGSSFSGGFRTDTQYF	TGCGGCAGCAGCTTTAGCGGGGGGTTCCGCACAGATACGCAGTATTTT
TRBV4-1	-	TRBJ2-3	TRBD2	CASSFRSGGPDTQYF	TGCGCCAGCAGCTTCCGAAGCGGGGGGCCAGATACGCAGTATTTT
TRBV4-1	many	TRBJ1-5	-	CASSQVINSNQPQHF	TGCGCCAGCAGCCAAGTGATTAATAGCAATCAGCCCCAGCATTTT
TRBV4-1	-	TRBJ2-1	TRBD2	CASSQDSGTSSEQFF	TGCGCCAGCAGCCAAGACTCCGGGACTAGTAGTGAGCAGTTCTTC
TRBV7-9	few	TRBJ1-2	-	CASYGGAGWFNYGYTF	TGTGCCTCGTACGGGGGTGCAGGATGGTTCAACTATGGCTACACCTTC
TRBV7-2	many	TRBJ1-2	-	CASSPYGGLTYGYTF	TGTGCCAGCAGCCCCTACGGGGGCCTTACCTATGGCTACACCTTC
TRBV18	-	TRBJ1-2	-	CASSPTMDRANYGYTF	TGTGCCAGCTCCCCCACAATGGACAGAGCTAACTATGGCTACACCTTC
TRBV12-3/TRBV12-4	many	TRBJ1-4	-	CASSGGSSDEKLFF	TGTGCCAGCAGCGGGGGGAGCAGTGATGAAAAACTGTTTTTT
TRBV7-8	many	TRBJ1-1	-	CASIPTRGGRDTEAFF	TGTGCCAGCATCCCAACGCGCGGGGGACGGGACACTGAAGCTTTCTTT
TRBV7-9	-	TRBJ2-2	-	CASSTRTNTGELFF	TGTGCCAGCAGCACCCGGACTAACACCGGGGAGCTGTTTTTT
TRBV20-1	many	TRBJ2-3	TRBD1	CSARIGTGTDTQYF	TGCAGTGCTAGAATCGGGACAGGAACAGATACGCAGTATTTT
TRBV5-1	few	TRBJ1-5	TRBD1	CASSLTGGRADTQHF	TGCGCCAGCAGCCTAACAGGGGGCCGGGCAGATACGCAGCATTTT
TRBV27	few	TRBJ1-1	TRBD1	CASSNRTGFEAFF	TGTGCCAGCAGTAACCGGACAGGGTTTGAAGCTTTCTTT
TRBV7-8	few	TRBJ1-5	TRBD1	CASSLATGGINQHQHF	TGTGCCAGCAGCTTAGCGACAGGGGGGATCAATCAGCACCAGCATTTT
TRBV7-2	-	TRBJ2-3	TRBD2	CASSYSGGTLERSTDTQYF	TGTGCCAGCAGCTATAGCGGGGGGACCTTAGAGCGGAGCACAGATACGCAGTATTTT
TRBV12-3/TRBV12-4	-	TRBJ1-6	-	CASSLGWGLYSPLHF	TGTGCCAGCAGTTTGGGGTGGGGACTCTATTCACCCCTCCACTTT
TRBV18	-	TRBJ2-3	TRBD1	CASSPPSGQGRTDTQYF	TGTGCCAGCTCACCACCCTCGGGACAGGGACGCACAGATACGCAGTATTTT
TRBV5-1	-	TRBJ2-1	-	CASSPGGRSYNEQFF	TGCGCCAGCAGCCCCGGGGGACGCTCCTACAATGAGCAGTTCTTC
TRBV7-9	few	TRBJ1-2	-	CASGNLATNYGYTF	TGTGCCAGCGGGAACCTAGCTACTAACTATGGCTACACCTTC
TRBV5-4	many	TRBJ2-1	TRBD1	CASSLGTGLYNEQFF	TGTGCCAGCAGCTTGGGGACAGGTCTTTACAATGAGCAGTTCTTC
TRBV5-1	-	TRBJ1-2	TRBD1	CASSFDRGLASYGYTF	TGCGCCAGCAGCTTCGACAGGGGGCTCGCATCCTATGGCTACACCTTC
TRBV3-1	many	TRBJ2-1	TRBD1	CASSLTPGQGSREQFF	TGTGCCAGCAGCCTGACACCGGGACAGGGGTCGAGAGAGCAGTTCTTC
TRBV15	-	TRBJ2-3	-	CATSRPQGRASTDTQYF	TGTGCCACCAGCAGACCTCAGGGGAGGGCAAGCACAGATACGCAGTATTTT